These 22 T cell receptor beta chains share one sample of origin, sequenced in a study of OX40 agonist ivuxolimab in advanced cancers. Here immunoSEQ multiplex PCR was the method, and the copy in TCRdb shows in-frame clones only, minus some. The sample consists of more than 50,000 clones, approximately 86% of them appearing once. The sample consisted of CD4+ or CD8+ T cells sorted from blood, taken in a trial of the OX40 agonist ivuxolimab. These receptors were taken from an adult with an advanced solid tumor such as melanoma, head and neck, liver or kidney cancer.

V is TRBV29-1 and J is TRBJ2-7, with 12 bases that match TRBD1. The germline CDR1 and CDR2 sequences are SQVTM and ANQGSEA. After removal of 7 bases from V and 4 bases from J, the junction contained 5 bases not matched to a gene. CDR3 length equals 13 residues. DNA of the CDR3: TGCAGCGCCGCGGGACAGGGGGCTTACGAGCAGTACTTC. Residues: CSAAGQGAYEQYF.

This rearrangement joins TRBV15 to TRBJ2-7; D unclear. The CDR3 spans 13 residues. Trimming removed 5 bases at V and 2 bases at J, with 10 bases between. The germline V gene has CDR1 LNHNV and CDR2 YYDKDF (reference sequence). The CDR3 loop reads CATSAPGPYEQYF. CDR3 in DNA: TGTGCCACCAGCGCCCCTGGTCCCTACGAGCAGTACTTC.

This clone was detected only once. The chain carries TRBV6-1 and TRBJ2-3, with D perhaps TRBD2 (5 bases). The germline gives CDR1 MNHNS, CDR2 SASEGT. This CDR3 spans 12 amino acids. With 7 bases removed from V and 2 bases from J, the gap between germline ends came to 7 bases. The CDR3 region has the DNA TGTGCCAGCAAGCGGCACACAGATACGCAGTATTTT. Encoded protein: CASKRHTDTQYF.

The chain recombines TRBV5-1 with TRBJ2-5, with 9 nucleotides matching TRBD2. Germline V CDR1 and CDR2: SGHRS, YFSETQ. J gave up 5 bases and V 5 bases, and 10 bases lay outside the gene matches. The CDR3 loop spans 15 amino acids. In nucleotides, the CDR3 is TGCGCCAGCAGGCCCCGTTTCGCGGGAGGGGAGACCCAGTACTTC. Amino acids: CASRPRFAGGETQYF.

The rearrangement joins TRBV7-2 to TRBJ2-7; 11 bases agree with TRBD2. This CDR3 region has 15 residues. V dropped 5 bases and J dropped 0; count of bases not matched to a gene: 3. Germline V lookup: CDR1 SGHTA, CDR2 FQGNSA. The CDR3 loop reads CASSRGTSGSYEQYF. The DNA for the CDR3 is TGTGCCAGCAGCCGCGGGACTAGCGGCTCCTACGAGCAGTACTTC.

The chain couples TRBV4-1 to TRBJ2-2; 7 nucleotides agree with TRBD2. The germline gives CDR1 MGHRA, CDR2 YSYEKL. The CDR3 length is 15 residues. The V segment lost 0 bases and the J segment 6 bases; nucleotides outside the gene matches: 4. CDR3 in DNA: TGCGCCAGCAGCCAAGATAGGGGAGGGGCCGGGGAGCTGTTTTTT. It translates to CASSQDRGGAGELFF.

The rearrangement joins TRBV19 to TRBJ2-1, with a tentative D call TRBD2 (6 bases). The CDR3 covers 12 residues. Germline lookup yields CDR1 LNHDA and CDR2 SQIVND (reference sequence). Trimming removed 9 bases at V and 4 bases at J, with 10 bases between. This chain's CDR3 is CASRDFYNEQFF. The CDR3, as DNA: TGTGCCAGCAGGGACTTTTACAATGAGCAGTTCTTC.

The chain employs TRBV7-2 and TRBJ2-4, with TRBD1 matching 10 bases. Germline trimming cut 3 bases from V and 0 bases from J; bases unmatched to any gene: 5. Germline values: CDR1 SGHTA, CDR2 FQGNSA. This CDR3 has 17 residues. CDR3 DNA sequence: TGTGCCAGCAGCTTGGCTGGGACAGGGGTAGCCAAAAACATTCAGTACTTC. It encodes CASSLAGTGVAKNIQYF.

The rearrangement uses TRBV1 and TRBJ1-5. TRBV1 is described as a pseudogene. The CDR3 length is 21 residues. The CDR3 DNA follows: TGCACCAGCAGCCAAGAGGTTTGGCGGAATGGGGGGGGAAGTAGCAATCAGCCCCAGCATTTT. Encoded protein: CTSSQEVWRNGGGSSNQPQHF.

This chain connects TRBV10-3 to TRBJ2-3, with 9 nucleotides matching TRBD2. V was pared by 10 bases and J by 6 bases, with 14 bases of the junction left unmatched. Looked up from germline, CDR1 is ENHRY and CDR2 is SYGVKD. This CDR3 contains 15 residues. This chain's CDR3 is CATRSGGRAYDTQYF. The CDR3 DNA follows: TGTGCCACGCGGTCGGGCGGGAGGGCCTACGATACGCAGTATTTT.

CDR3 sequence reads: CASSAGTGSYEQYF. DNA of the CDR3: TGCGCCAGCAGCGCTGGGACAGGGAGCTACGAGCAGTACTTC. J is TRBJ2-7 and V is TRBV5-1; the match to TRBD1 covers 9 bases. Germline loops: CDR1 SGHRS, CDR2 YFSETQ. CDR3 length: 14 residues. The ends lost 4 bases at V and 3 bases at J; junction bases unmatched: 5.

This clone was picked up one time. The rearrangement joins TRBV28 to TRBJ2-5; the match to TRBD2 covers 7 bases. V dropped 2 bases and J dropped 5; count of bases not matched to a gene: 11. CDR3 length equals 16 residues. From germline, CDR1 is MDHEN and CDR2 SYDVKM. The CDR3 nucleotides read TGTGCCAGCAGTTTAATAGGCGGGAGCAACAGGGAGACCCAGTACTTC. Its protein product is CASSLIGGSNRETQYF.

The rearrangement joins TRBV18 to TRBJ2-1; D may be TRBD2 (5 bases). CDR1 is KGHSH, CDR2 LQKENI, per germline. Trimming stripped 3 bases from V and 4 bases from J, with 10 bases between. The CDR3 consists of 14 residues. DNA of the CDR3: TGTGCCAGCTCACCGGTCGGGGATTACAATGAGCAGTTCTTC. It is translated as CASSPVGDYNEQFF.

The chain links TRBV21-1 to TRBJ1-4. TRBV21-1 is a pseudogene locus. The CDR3 spans 14 residues. The CDR3 region is CASTGPPGREKLFF. In DNA, the CDR3 is TGTGCCAGCACGGGACCCCCAGGAAGGGAAAAACTGTTTTTT.

The chain combines TRBV18 with TRBJ1-2, with 7 bases identical to TRBD1. The CDR3 loop spans 15 amino acids. In germline, CDR1 is KGHSH, CDR2 LQKENI. V shed 6 bases, J shed 0 bases, and the junction held 7 bases outside the gene matches. This chain's CDR3 is CASSPPGQTNYGYTF. In DNA, the CDR3 is TGTGCCAGCTCCCCGCCGGGACAGACTAACTATGGCTACACCTTC.

The rearrangement links TRBV4-1 to TRBJ1-1; D remains unclear. The germline gives CDR1 MGHRA, CDR2 YSYEKL. This CDR3 region has 13 residues. V was cut by 1 base and J by 1 base, with 4 bases left in between. CDR3 in amino acids: CASSQGQNTEAFF. CDR3 DNA: TGCGCCAGCAGCCAAGGTCAGAACACTGAAGCTTTCTTT.

The V and J genes are TRBV9 and TRBJ2-7, with D perhaps TRBD2 (6 bases). Germline CDR1 reads SGDLS; CDR2 reads YYNGEE. CDR3 size: 15 residues. Trimming pared 0 bases from V and 1 base from J, leaving 11 bases between. CDR3 DNA: TGTGCCAGCAGCGTAGATCTCGGACTATCCTACGAGCAGTACTTC. The encoded protein is CASSVDLGLSYEQYF.

The chain is built from TRBV29-1 and TRBJ2-7; D may be TRBD1 (5 bases). This CDR3 comprises 14 residues. Trimming shortened V by 6 bases and J by 2 bases, and 17 bases separated the two germline ends. Per germline, CDR1 SQVTM and CDR2 ANQGSEA. CDR3 nucleotide sequence: TGCAGCGTACAGACTGTAAGGGGAACCTACGAGCAGTACTTC. This sequence encodes CSVQTVRGTYEQYF.

This chain joins TRBV28 and TRBJ2-7, with 7 bases fitting TRBD2. The length of the CDR3 is 14 residues. Germline CDR1 MDHEN, CDR2 SYDVKM. V shed 8 bases, J shed 0 bases, and the junction held 7 bases outside the gene matches. The CDR3 DNA reads TGTGCCAGCGCAAGGGCGGGGGACTCCTACGAGCAGTACTTC. Translating gives CASARAGDSYEQYF.

The CDR3 loop is CASSPLSGGSSREQFF. CDR3 nucleotides: TGTGCCAGCAGCCCCCTTAGCGGGGGGAGTTCCCGTGAGCAGTTCTTC. V and J are TRBV9 and TRBJ2-1; 10 bases agree with TRBD2. Per germline, CDR1 SGDLS and CDR2 YYNGEE. The CDR3 is 16 residues long. V was clipped by 4 bases and J by 9 bases; unmatched bases: 13.

This clone is medium-sized within its sample. The rearrangement links TRBV30 to TRBJ1-2, with TRBD1 matching over 9 bases. Per germline, CDR1 GTSNPN and CDR2 SVGIG (reference sequence). The length of the CDR3 is 13 residues. The V and J ends lost 4 bases and 8 bases, in that order; junction bases with no gene match: 8. The CDR3 protein is CAWKLQGARGYTF. The CDR3 bases are TGTGCCTGGAAACTACAGGGGGCGCGGGGCTACACCTTC.

The CDR3 here is CASSPLGDTQYF. The CDR3 region has the DNA TGTGCCAGCAGCCCCCTAGGAGATACGCAGTATTTT. V gene TRBV6-6 combines with J gene TRBJ2-3, with D unresolved. Germline CDR1 and CDR2: MNHNY and SVGAGI (reference sequence). The CDR3 spans 12 residues. The V end was cut by 6 bases, the J end by 5 bases, with 9 bases between.